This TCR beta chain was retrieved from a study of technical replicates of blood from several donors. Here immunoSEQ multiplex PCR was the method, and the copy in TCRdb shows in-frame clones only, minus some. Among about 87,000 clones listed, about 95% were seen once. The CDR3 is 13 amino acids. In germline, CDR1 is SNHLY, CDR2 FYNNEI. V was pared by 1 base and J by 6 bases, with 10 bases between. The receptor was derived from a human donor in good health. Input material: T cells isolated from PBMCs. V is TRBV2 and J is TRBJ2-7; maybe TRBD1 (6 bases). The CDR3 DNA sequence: TGTGCCAGCAGTGAAGTGGGGACAAGCGAGCAGTACTTC. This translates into CASSEVGTSEQYF.